This record looks at one T cell receptor (beta chain) sequence and its context. Its antigen is not identified. Autoimmune disease history or systemic immunosuppression was exclusionary. This sample was included in a study of OX40 agonist ivuxolimab in advanced cancers. Study details: Three patients responded partially, comprising one with hepatocellular carcinoma and two with cutaneous melanoma.

Sequenced by immunoSEQ multiplex PCR; TCRdb stores in-frame clones only, minus some. Altogether around 70,000 clones are present, more than 75% being singletons, with the ten largest covering approximately 1%. Study observations and caveats: Fewer expanded clones were found on average in CD4+ than in CD8+ T cells.

The CDR3 is made up of 14 amino acids. V dropped 5 bases and J dropped 7 bases, with 18 bases sitting between them. Germline CDR1 MNHEY, CDR2 SVGAGI. The receptor was derived from an adult with an advanced solid tumor such as melanoma, head and neck, liver or kidney cancer. The chain joins TRBV6-5 to TRBJ2-7, with D unclear. The sequencing here drew on CD4+ or CD8+ T cells sorted from blood, taken in a trial of the OX40 agonist ivuxolimab. This CDR3 is CASSPSDWSWEQYF. The CDR3 DNA follows: TGTGCCAGCAGTCCCTCTGACTGGTCCTGGGAGCAGTACTTC.